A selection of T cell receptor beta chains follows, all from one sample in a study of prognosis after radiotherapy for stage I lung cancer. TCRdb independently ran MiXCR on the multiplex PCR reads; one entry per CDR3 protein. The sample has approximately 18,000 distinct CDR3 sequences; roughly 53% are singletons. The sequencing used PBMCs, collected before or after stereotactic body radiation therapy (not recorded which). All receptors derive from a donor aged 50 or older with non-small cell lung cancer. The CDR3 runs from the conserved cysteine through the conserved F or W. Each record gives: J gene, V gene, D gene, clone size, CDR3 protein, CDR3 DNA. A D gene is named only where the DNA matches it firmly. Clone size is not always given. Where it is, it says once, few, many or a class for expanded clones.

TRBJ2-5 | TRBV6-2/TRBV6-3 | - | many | CASTPDRWPGVTQYF | TGTGCCAGCACCCCCGACAGGTGGCCGGGGGTGACCCAGTACTTC
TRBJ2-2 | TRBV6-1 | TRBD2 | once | CASRPQNSGRPGELFF | TGTGCCAGCAGGCCACAGAATAGCGGGAGGCCCGGGGAGCTGTTTTTT
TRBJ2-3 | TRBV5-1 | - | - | CASSLASLGVDAPDTQYF | TGCGCCAGCAGCTTGGCCTCACTGGGGGTAGACGCGCCAGATACGCAGTATTTT
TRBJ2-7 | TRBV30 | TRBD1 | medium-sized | CAWSTGGYEQYF | TGTGCCTGGAGTACAGGGGGCTACGAGCAGTACTTC
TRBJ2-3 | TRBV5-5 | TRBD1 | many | CASSSDRADTQYF | TGTGCCAGCAGCTCGGACAGGGCAGATACGCAGTATTTT
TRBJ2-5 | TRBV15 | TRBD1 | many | CATSRVTGGEETQYF | TGTGCCACCAGCAGAGTGACAGGGGGGGAAGAGACCCAGTACTTC
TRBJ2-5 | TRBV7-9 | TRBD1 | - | CASSSRGPETQYF | TGTGCCAGCAGCTCCAGGGGGCCGGAGACCCAGTACTTC
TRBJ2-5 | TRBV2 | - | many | CASRGTGEATQYF | TGTGCCAGCAGGGGTACAGGGGAGGCGACCCAGTACTTC
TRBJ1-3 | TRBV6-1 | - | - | CASRSAGLGNTIYF | TGTGCCAGCAGGTCCGCAGGGTTAGGAAACACCATATATTTT
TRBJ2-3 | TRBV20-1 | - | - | CSAAFTDTQYF | TGCAGTGCCGCATTTACAGATACGCAGTATTTT
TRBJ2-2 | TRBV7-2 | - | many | CASSPWKGLRNTGELFF | TGTGCCAGCAGCCCCTGGAAAGGACTCCGGAACACCGGGGAGCTGTTTTTT
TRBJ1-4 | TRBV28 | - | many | CASSQGGINEKLFF | TGTGCCAGCAGCCAAGGGGGGATTAATGAAAAACTGTTTTTT
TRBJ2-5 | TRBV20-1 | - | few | CSASPRAETQYF | TGCAGTGCTAGTCCCAGGGCGGAGACCCAGTACTTC
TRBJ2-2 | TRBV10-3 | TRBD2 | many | CAIGPKTSGNTGELFF | TGTGCCATCGGACCCAAGACTAGCGGGAACACCGGGGAGCTGTTTTTT
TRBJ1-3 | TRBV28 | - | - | CASSFGAGNTIYF | TGTGCCAGCAGCTTCGGAGCTGGAAACACCATATATTTT
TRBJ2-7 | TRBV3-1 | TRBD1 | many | CASSQVNPVRGYDEQYF | TGTGCCAGCAGCCAAGTTAACCCAGTCAGGGGGTACGACGAGCAGTACTTC
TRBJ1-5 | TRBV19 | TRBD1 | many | CASSIEGQDQPQHF | TGTGCCAGTAGTATAGAAGGACAGGACCAGCCCCAGCATTTT
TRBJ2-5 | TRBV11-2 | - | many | CASSLPHGTGETQYF | TGTGCCAGCAGCTTACCCCATGGGACGGGGGAGACCCAGTACTTC
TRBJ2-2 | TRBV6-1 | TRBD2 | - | CASNLMTSGSPGELFF | TGTGCCAGCAACTTGATGACTAGCGGGAGCCCCGGGGAGCTGTTTTTT
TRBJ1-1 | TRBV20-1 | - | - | CSVKGFFSANTEAFF | TGCAGTGTCAAGGGGTTTTTTTCGGCCAACACTGAAGCTTTCTTT
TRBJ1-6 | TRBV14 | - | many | CASSQVRSTTSPLHF | TGTGCCAGCAGCCAAGTCCGGTCCACAACCTCACCCCTCCACTTT
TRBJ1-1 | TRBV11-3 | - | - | CASSPAPSEAFF | TGTGCCAGCAGCCCCGCCCCGTCTGAAGCTTTCTTT
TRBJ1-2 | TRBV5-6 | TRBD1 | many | CASSSEGALVGYTF | TGTGCCAGCAGCTCAGAGGGGGCGCTTGTTGGCTACACCTTC
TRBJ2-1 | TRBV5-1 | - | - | CASSPSWVDGQFF | TGCGCCAGCAGCCCCAGTTGGGTCGATGGGCAGTTCTTC
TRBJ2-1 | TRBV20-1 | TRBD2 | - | CSARSSGVLGEQFF | TGCAGTGCTAGATCTAGCGGAGTATTGGGTGAGCAGTTCTTC
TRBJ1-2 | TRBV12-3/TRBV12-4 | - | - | CASSFTALSPGYTF | TGTGCCAGCAGTTTTACGGCCCTATCCCCTGGCTACACATTC
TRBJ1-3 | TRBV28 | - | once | CAMRGGGISGNTIYF | TGTGCCATGCGCGGGGGGGGGATATCTGGAAACACCATATATTTT
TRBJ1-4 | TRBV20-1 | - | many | CSARDTRHGEKLFF | TGCAGTGCTAGAGATACGAGACATGGTGAAAAACTGTTTTTT
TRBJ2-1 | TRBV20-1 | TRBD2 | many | CSARDQGGPVYNEQFF | TGCAGTGCTAGAGACCAGGGAGGGCCAGTTTACAATGAGCAGTTCTTC
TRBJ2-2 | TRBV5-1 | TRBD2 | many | CASSLKSSGAVDAGELFF | TGCGCCAGCAGCTTGAAGTCCAGCGGGGCCGTCGACGCCGGGGAGCTGTTTTTT
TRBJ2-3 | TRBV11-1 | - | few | CVSSSVGGVDTQYF | TGTGTCAGTAGCTCCGTGGGGGGAGTGGATACGCAGTATTTT
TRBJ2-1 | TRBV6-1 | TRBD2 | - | CASSKLAGAYNEQFF | TGTGCCAGCAGTAAACTAGCGGGGGCCTACAATGAGCAGTTCTTC
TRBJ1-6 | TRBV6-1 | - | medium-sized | CASNTVGDSPLHF | TGTGCCAGCAACACGGTCGGGGATTCACCCCTCCACTTT
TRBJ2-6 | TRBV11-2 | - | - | CASSTRTWTDRTSGANVLNF | TGTGCCAGCAGCACACGGACATGGACAGACCGGACCTCTGGGGCCAACGTCCTGAATTTC
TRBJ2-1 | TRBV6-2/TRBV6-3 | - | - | CASSYPGTGNHVQFF | TGTGCCAGCAGTTACCCCGGTACAGGGAACCATGTGCAGTTCTTC
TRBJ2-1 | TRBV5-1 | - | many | CASSPDSGVQFF | TGCGCCAGCAGCCCGGACTCCGGTGTGCAGTTCTTC
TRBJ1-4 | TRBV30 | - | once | CALSGGLGEKLFF | TGTGCCTTGAGTGGGGGGCTTGGAGAAAAACTGTTTTTT
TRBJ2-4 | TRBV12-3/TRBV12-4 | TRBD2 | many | CASSLRSGIAKNIQYF | TGTGCCAGCAGTTTGAGAAGCGGGATAGCCAAAAACATTCAGTACTTC
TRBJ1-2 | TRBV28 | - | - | CASSFIGGWNGYTF | TGTGCCAGCAGTTTTATCGGTGGGTGGAATGGCTACACCTTC
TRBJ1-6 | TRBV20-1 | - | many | CSASDRPSAPLHF | TGCAGTGCTAGCGACAGGCCGAGCGCACCCCTCCACTTT
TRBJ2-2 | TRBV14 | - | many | CASSQELTGELFF | TGTGCCAGCAGCCAAGAGTTGACCGGGGAGCTGTTTTTT
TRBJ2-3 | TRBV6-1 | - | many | CASSPGRFGTDTQYF | TGTGCCAGCAGTCCCGGACGGTTCGGCACAGATACGCAGTATTTT
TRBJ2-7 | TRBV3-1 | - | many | CASSTHTGSYEQYF | TGTGCCAGCAGCACTCATACTGGATCCTACGAGCAGTACTTC
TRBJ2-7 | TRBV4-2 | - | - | CASSQVGATYEQYF | TGTGCCAGCAGCCAAGTGGGAGCCACCTACGAGCAGTACTTC
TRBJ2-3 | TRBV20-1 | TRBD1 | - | CSVGPTGGTDTQYF | TGCAGCGTTGGCCCAACAGGGGGCACAGATACGCAGTATTTT
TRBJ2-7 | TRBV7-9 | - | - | CASQADSPYEQYF | TGTGCCAGCCAGGCCGACAGTCCCTACGAGCAGTACTTC
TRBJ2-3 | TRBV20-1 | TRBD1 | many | CSAKPRDRRTDTQYF | TGCAGTGCCAAACCTCGGGACAGACGCACAGATACGCAGTATTTT
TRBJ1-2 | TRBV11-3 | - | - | CASSPGAGAEGYTF | TGTGCCAGCAGCCCCGGGGCGGGGGCGGAGGGCTACACCTTC
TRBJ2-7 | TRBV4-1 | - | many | CASSRDLSYEQYF | TGCGCCAGCAGCCGGGACTTATCCTACGAGCAGTACTTC
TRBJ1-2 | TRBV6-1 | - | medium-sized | CASAMGTNYGYTF | TGTGCCAGCGCAATGGGAACAAACTATGGCTACACCTTC
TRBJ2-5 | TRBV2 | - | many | CASSRNGKETQYF | TGTGCCAGCAGTCGGAACGGGAAAGAGACCCAGTACTTC
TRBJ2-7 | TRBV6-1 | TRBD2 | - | CAISQRTSGSYEQYF | TGTGCCATCAGTCAGCGGACTAGCGGCTCCTACGAGCAATACTTC
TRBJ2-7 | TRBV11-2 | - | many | CASSLRVVGRLRHEQYF | TGTGCCAGCAGCTTACGTGTCGTGGGGAGGCTACGACACGAGCAGTACTTC
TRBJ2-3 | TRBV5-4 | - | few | CASSLVQQTSTDTQYF | TGTGCCAGCAGCTTGGTACAACAGACTAGCACAGATACGCAGTATTTT
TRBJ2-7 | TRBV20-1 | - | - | CSAPWTVKTYEQYF | TGCAGTGCGCCTTGGACAGTCAAGACCTACGAGCAGTACTTC
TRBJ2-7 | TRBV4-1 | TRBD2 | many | CASSQEPQREGRVEQYF | TGCGCCAGCAGCCAAGAGCCTCAGCGGGAGGGCCGGGTCGAGCAGTACTTC
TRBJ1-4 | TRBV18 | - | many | CASSPQQGDEKLFF | TGTGCCAGCTCACCCCAGCAGGGCGATGAAAAACTGTTTTTT
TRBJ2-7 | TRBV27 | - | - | CASSLVQGLEQHF | TGTGCCAGCAGTTTGGTACAGGGACTCGAGCAGCACTTC
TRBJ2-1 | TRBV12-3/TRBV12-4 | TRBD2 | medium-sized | CASSLGLAGGYEQFF | TGTGCCAGCAGCCTAGGACTAGCGGGGGGGTATGAGCAGTTCTTC